Sequencing of this T cell receptor (beta chain) was carried out in a study of T cells expressing NK-cell markers. Study at large: Eight donors were sequenced, of whom seven were HCMV-seropositive, while the remaining one was HCMV-seronegative.

Regarding the study as a whole: More than 5 donors carried dominant NKG2C+ clonotypes that made up roughly 1.0-8% of their CD8+ T cells.

A word on this clonotype: The target antigen is unknown.

This CDR3 comprises 14 residues. Germline CDR1 and CDR2: SGHDT and YYEEEE. TCR beta libraries carry UMIs added by 5'RACE template switching. Reprocessing the 5' RACE reads, TCRdb reports a single entry for every CDR3 protein and omits DNA. The listing records approximately 22,000 distinct CDR3 sequences. The chain is built from TRBV5-6 and TRBJ2-3. Specimen: blood T cells: a sorted CD56 or NKG2C T cell subset, CD4+ or CD8+ T cells, or bulk PBMC T cells (not recorded which). This receptor was obtained from a man aged 18-70 years in good health. CDR3 sequence reads: CASRTWANTDTQYF.